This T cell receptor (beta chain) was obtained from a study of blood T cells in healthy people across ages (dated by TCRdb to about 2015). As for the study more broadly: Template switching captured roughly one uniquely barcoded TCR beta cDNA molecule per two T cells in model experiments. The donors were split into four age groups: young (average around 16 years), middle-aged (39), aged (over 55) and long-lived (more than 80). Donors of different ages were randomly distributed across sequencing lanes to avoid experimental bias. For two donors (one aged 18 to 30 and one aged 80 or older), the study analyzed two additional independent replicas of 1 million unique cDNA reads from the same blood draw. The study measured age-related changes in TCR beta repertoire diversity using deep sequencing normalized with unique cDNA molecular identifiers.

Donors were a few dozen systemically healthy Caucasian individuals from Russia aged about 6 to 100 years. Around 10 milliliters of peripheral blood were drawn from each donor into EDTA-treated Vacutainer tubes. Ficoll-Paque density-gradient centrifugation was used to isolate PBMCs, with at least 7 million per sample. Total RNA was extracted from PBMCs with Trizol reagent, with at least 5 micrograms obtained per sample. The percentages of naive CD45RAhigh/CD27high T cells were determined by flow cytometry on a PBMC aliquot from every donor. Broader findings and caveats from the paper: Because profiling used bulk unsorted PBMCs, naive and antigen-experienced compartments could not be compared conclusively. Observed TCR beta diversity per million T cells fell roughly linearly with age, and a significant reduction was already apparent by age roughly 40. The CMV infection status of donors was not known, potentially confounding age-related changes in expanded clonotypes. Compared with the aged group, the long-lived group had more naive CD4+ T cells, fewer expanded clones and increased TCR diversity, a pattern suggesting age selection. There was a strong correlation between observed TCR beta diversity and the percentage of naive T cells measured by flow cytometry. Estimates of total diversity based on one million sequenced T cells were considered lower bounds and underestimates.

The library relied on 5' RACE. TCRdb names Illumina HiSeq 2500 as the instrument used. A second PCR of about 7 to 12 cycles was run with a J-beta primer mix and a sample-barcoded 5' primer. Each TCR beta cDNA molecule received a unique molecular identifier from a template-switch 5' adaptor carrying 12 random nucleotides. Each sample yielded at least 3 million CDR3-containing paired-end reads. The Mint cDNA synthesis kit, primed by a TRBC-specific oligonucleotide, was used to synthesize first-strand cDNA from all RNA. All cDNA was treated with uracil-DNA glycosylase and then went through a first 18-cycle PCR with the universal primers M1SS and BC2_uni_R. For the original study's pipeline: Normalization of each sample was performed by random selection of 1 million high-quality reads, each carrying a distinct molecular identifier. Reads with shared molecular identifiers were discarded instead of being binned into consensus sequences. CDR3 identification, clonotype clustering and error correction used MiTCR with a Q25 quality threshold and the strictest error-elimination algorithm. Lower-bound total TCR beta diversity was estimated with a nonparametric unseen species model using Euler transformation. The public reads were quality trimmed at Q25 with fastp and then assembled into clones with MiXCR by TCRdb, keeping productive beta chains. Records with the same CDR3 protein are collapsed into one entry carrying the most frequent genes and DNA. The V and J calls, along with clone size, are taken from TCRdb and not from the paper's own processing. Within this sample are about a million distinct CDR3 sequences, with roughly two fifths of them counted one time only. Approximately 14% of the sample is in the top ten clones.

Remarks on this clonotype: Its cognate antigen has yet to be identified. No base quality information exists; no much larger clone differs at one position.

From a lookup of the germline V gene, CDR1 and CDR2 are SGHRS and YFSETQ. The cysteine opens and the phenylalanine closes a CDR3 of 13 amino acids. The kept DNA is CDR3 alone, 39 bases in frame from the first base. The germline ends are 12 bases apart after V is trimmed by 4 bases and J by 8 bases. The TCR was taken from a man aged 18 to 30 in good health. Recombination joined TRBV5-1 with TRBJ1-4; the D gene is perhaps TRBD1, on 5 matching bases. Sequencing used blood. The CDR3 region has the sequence CASSVGTQEKLFF. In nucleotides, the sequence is TGCGCCAGCAGCGTCGGGACCCAAGAAAAACTGTTTTTT.